Sequencing of this TCR beta chain was carried out in a study of blood T cell repertoires in COVID-19. Study-level information: COVID-19 samples, acute and convalescent, were from the United States, Italy and Spain. PBMCs, B-cell-depleted T cells, or T cells were the source of the cDNA or gDNA that made up the material.

Participants' reported clinical history set cohort assignment. In the source study's methods: Nucleated cell counts were estimated from reference gene primer amplification. This table comes from immunoSEQ multiplex PCR, and its TCRdb copy is limited to in-frame clones, with some not included. V and J calls and clone size are given by that table; D and trimming were obtained from the DNA. Here the sample spans 250,000 to 400,000 clones, 75% to 90% being singletons. Material for sequencing was PBMCs or T cells enriched from blood (not recorded which). This receptor was identified in a man in his sixties who had recovered from COVID-19.

DNA for the CDR3: TGCAGTGCTAGTGCTCCGATCCAGAACGAGCAGTACTTC. Translated: CSASAPIQNEQYF. The chain couples TRBV20-1 to TRBJ2-7; D remains ambiguous. This CDR3 spans 13 amino acids. The V gene lost 3 bases and the J gene lost 5 bases, with 14 bases spanning the gap. Germline V CDR1 and CDR2: DFQATT, SNEGSKA (reference sequence).